The next 30 T cell receptor beta chains were all read from a single sample in a study of blood T cell repertoires in COVID-19. The protocol was immunoSEQ multiplex PCR, while the TCRdb copy is restricted to in-frame clones and leaves out a portion. Here the sample spans 70,000 to 80,000 clones, 91% being singletons. Sequencing input: peripheral blood. These TCRs come from a human donor in a cohort sampled during active COVID-19.

This chain connects TRBV10-3 to TRBJ2-3, with TRBD2 matching over 14 bases. The V gene end was trimmed by 6 bases and the J gene end by 3 bases; junction bases not matched to a gene: 8. The CDR3 extends over 17 amino acids. CDR1 is ENHRY and CDR2 is SYGVKD in the germline V gene. The CDR3 region is CAIRTGTSGGETDTQYF. In DNA, the CDR3 is TGTGCCATCAGGACCGGGACTAGCGGGGGTGAGACAGATACGCAGTATTTT.

The chain links TRBV15 to TRBJ1-2, with a tentative D call TRBD1 (5 bases). The CDR3 contains 14 residues. Germline V lookup: CDR1 LNHNV, CDR2 YYDKDF (reference sequence). The ends were cut back, 1 base at V and 1 base at J, with 7 bases in the middle. CDR3 bases: TGTGCCACCAGCAGAGGCGACAGTAACTATGGCTACACCTTC. Its protein product is CATSRGDSNYGYTF.

The rearrangement joins TRBV18 to TRBJ2-5; the match to TRBD2 covers 10 bases. The V gene end was trimmed by 2 bases and the J gene end by 4 bases; junction bases not matched to a gene: 7. The CDR3 is made up of 16 amino acids. Per the germline V gene, CDR1 is KGHSH and CDR2 is LQKENI. The CDR3 DNA is TGTGCCAGCTCACCATTCCAGCGGGGGGGCAGAGAGACCCAGTACTTC. This translates into CASSPFQRGGRETQYF.

V is TRBV7-8 and J is TRBJ1-3; D is ambiguous. CDR3 length: 15 residues. The germline CDR1 and CDR2 sequences are SGHVS and FQNEAQ. Trimming took off 1 base at V and 0 bases at J, with 7 bases between the two ends. The CDR3 loop reads CASSLVANSGNTIYF. The CDR3 nucleotides are TGTGCCAGCAGCTTAGTGGCAAACTCTGGAAACACCATATATTTT.

V usage is TRBV18 and J usage is TRBJ2-7; D is unresolved. V was shortened by 3 bases and J by 7 bases, with 13 bases between the two germline ends. Germline lookup yields CDR1 KGHSH and CDR2 LQKENI. The CDR3 length is 13 residues. The CDR3 reads CASSPPGLREQYF. The CDR3 DNA reads as TGTGCCAGCTCACCCCCGGGTTTAAGGGAGCAGTACTTC.

As DNA, the CDR3 is TGTGCCAGCAGCCCGGACATGAACTATGGCTACACCTTC. Translating gives CASSPDMNYGYTF. The chain couples TRBV12-3 or TRBV12-4 to TRBJ1-2; the D gene is possibly TRBD1 (5 bases). This CDR3 comprises 13 residues. Between the trimmed V and J ends, which lost 6 bases and 2 bases, there was a span of 10 bases.

J is TRBJ1-4 and V is TRBV6-6, with D unclear. Germline V gene data show CDR1 as MNHNY and CDR2 as SVGAGI (reference sequence). Trimming cost V 2 bases and J 12 bases, with 7 bases left between them. The CDR3 extends over 11 amino acids. The CDR3 sequence: CASSYRGELFF. CDR3 DNA: TGTGCCAGCAGTTACCGCGGAGAACTGTTTTTT.

This CDR3 is CASSYRQAYEQYF. In DNA form, the CDR3 reads TGTGCCAGCAGCTATAGACAGGCCTACGAGCAGTACTTC. The chain joins TRBV5-5 to TRBJ2-7, with D perhaps matching TRBD1 (6 bases). The CDR3 length is 13 residues. Germline values: CDR1 SGHKS, CDR2 YYEKEE (reference sequence). The V and J ends lost 3 bases and 2 bases respectively, with 9 bases between them.

This sequence joins TRBV2 and TRBJ1-2; D is possibly TRBD1 (6 bases). The CDR3 sequence is 13 residues long. V was shortened by 6 bases and J by 7 bases, with 15 bases between the two germline ends. Germline-derived CDR1 and CDR2 are SNHLY and FYNNEI. Here the CDR3 DNA reads TGTGCCAGCAGCGCCGGGGGGCAGGGTGGCTACACCTTC. The encoded protein is CASSAGGQGGYTF.

This chain joins TRBV30 and TRBJ1-3; a weak D match, TRBD1 (6 bases). CDR1 GTSNPN and CDR2 SVGIG come from the germline V gene (reference sequence). This CDR3 has 14 residues. Trimming took 5 bases from V and 4 from J, leaving 15 bases between them. CDR3 bases: TGTGCCTGGCGTTACAGGGAATCCGGAAACACCATATATTTT. Its translation: CAWRYRESGNTIYF.

The chain recombines TRBV18 with TRBJ1-2, with TRBD1 identical over 7 bases. The CDR3 covers 14 residues. The germline gives CDR1 KGHSH, CDR2 LQKENI. J lost 1 base, V lost 3 bases, and 2 bases had no gene match. As DNA, the CDR3 is TGTGCCAGCTCACCGGGGACAGATAACTATGGCTACACCTTC. Amino acids: CASSPGTDNYGYTF.

The chain employs TRBV6-5 and TRBJ2-7, with 9 nucleotides matching TRBD2. Trimming took 0 bases from V and 5 from J; bases not matched to a gene: 8. Germline V CDR1 and CDR2: MNHEY, SVGAGI. There are 16 residues in the CDR3. The CDR3 spells CASSYSGRGGIDEQYF. The CDR3 bases are TGTGCCAGCAGTTACTCGGGGCGGGGGGGCATCGACGAGCAGTACTTC.

The chain carries TRBV23-1 and TRBJ2-3, with 7 bases that match TRBD1. TRBV23-1 is recorded as an ORF, its role being uncertain. V lost 3 bases and J lost 0; bases outside the gene matches: 12. This CDR3 is built from 18 residues. CDR3 coding DNA: TGCGCCAGCAGTCATTCTTCGGGACAGACAACTAGCACAGATACGCAGTATTTT. Protein product: CASSHSSGQTTSTDTQYF.

This clone was seen a few times. This rearrangement joins TRBV18 to TRBJ2-2, with 7 bases matching TRBD2. The germline V gene encodes CDR1 KGHSH and CDR2 LQKENI. This CDR3 has 14 amino acids. The V and J ends lost 5 bases and 3 bases, in that order; junction bases with no gene match: 3. Here the CDR3 DNA reads TGTGCCAGCTCAATCCTAGCGGACACCGGGGAGCTGTTTTTT. Protein sequence: CASSILADTGELFF.

V gene TRBV7-6 combines with J gene TRBJ2-2, with 7 bases identical to TRBD2. The CDR3 has 16 amino acids. Germline-derived CDR1 and CDR2 are SGHVS and FNYEAQ. V shed 5 bases, J shed 3 bases, and the junction held 9 bases outside the gene matches. For the CDR3, the DNA is TGTGCCAGCAGCGGGGGACTAAGAGGCGACACCGGGGAGCTGTTTTTT. Translation: CASSGGLRGDTGELFF.

This chain uses TRBV9 with TRBJ2-1, with D perhaps matching TRBD2 (5 bases). This CDR3 comprises 16 residues. The V gene's germline CDR1 is SGDLS and CDR2 YYNGEE. V dropped 0 bases and J dropped 0 bases, with 10 bases sitting between them. This chain's CDR3 is CASSVVVGSSYNEQFF. The CDR3, as DNA: TGTGCCAGCAGCGTAGTCGTAGGGAGCTCCTACAATGAGCAGTTCTTC.

The chain carries TRBV5-6 and TRBJ2-5; tentatively, D is TRBD1 (5 bases). V lost 5 bases to trimming and J lost 5 bases, with 10 bases between them. CDR1 and CDR2 from the germline V gene are SGHDT and YYEEEE. The CDR3 loop spans 12 amino acids. The CDR3 DNA follows: TGTGCCAGCAGATGGGGCGAGGAGACCCAGTACTTC. Protein: CASRWGEETQYF.

The V call is TRBV9, the J call TRBJ2-3, with TRBD1 identical over 8 bases. The CDR3 length is 15 residues. The ends lost 0 bases at V and 6 bases at J; junction bases unmatched: 6. CDR1 is SGDLS, CDR2 YYNGEE, per germline. The CDR3 DNA reads as TGTGCCAGCAGCGTAGGGCCAGGGGGCGTCGATACGCAGTATTTT. The encoded protein is CASSVGPGGVDTQYF.

J is TRBJ1-2 and V is TRBV20-1; 7 nucleotides align to TRBD1. The germline CDR1 and CDR2 sequences are DFQATT and SNEGSKA (reference sequence). The CDR3 extends over 10 amino acids. The CDR3 reads CTPDRVGYTF. The CDR3 DNA sequence: TGCACCCCAGACAGGGTTGGCTACACCTTC.

The chain links TRBV6-2 or TRBV6-3 to TRBJ1-2; 8 bases map to TRBD1. The CDR3 totals 17 residues. The trim removed 0 bases at V and 1 base at J, leaving 7 bases unmatched. Germline V gene data show CDR1 as MNHEY and CDR2 as SVGEGT. CDR3 bases: TGTGCCAGCAGTTACTCGGGGACAGGACCTCTTAACTATGGCTACACCTTC. This encodes CASSYSGTGPLNYGYTF.

The chain uses TRBV7-8 and TRBJ1-1, with D possibly being TRBD1 (5 bases). V was shortened by 0 bases and J by 5 bases, with 10 bases between the two germline ends. Germline V gives CDR1 SGHVS, CDR2 FQNEAQ. This CDR3 is 14 amino acids long. CDR3 in amino acids: CASSLAPGNTEAFF. CDR3 coding DNA: TGTGCCAGCAGCTTAGCCCCAGGGAATACTGAAGCTTTCTTT.

The V and J genes are TRBV11-2 and TRBJ1-2; the D is unclear. Trimming took off 1 base at V and 8 bases at J, with 14 bases between the two ends. The CDR3 spans 14 residues. Per the germline V gene, CDR1 is SGHAT and CDR2 is FQNNGV. The CDR3 reads CASSLAGVYEGYTF. The CDR3 DNA sequence: TGTGCCAGCAGCTTAGCGGGAGTCTATGAAGGCTACACCTTC.

Regarding this clone: This sample includes further DNA sequences coding for the same CDR3. The chain is built from TRBV7-9 and TRBJ1-3; 8 bases align to TRBD1. The junction had 6 bases not matched to a gene; V was cut back by 5 bases and J by 0 bases. Germline-derived CDR1 and CDR2 are SEHNR and FQNEAQ (reference sequence). This CDR3 is 16 amino acids long. CDR3 residues: CASSPRQGSSGNTIYF. The CDR3 bases are TGTGCCAGCAGCCCTAGACAGGGGAGCTCTGGAAACACCATATATTTT.

CDR3 protein: CASSGQGMGNQPQHF. The CDR3, as DNA: TGTGCCAGCTCAGGACAGGGTATGGGCAATCAGCCCCAGCATTTT. The V call is TRBV18, the J call TRBJ1-5, with TRBD1 matching 8 bases. Unmatched junction bases numbered 5, after V lost 5 bases and J lost 2 bases. The CDR3 totals 15 residues. Germline-derived CDR1 and CDR2 are KGHSH and LQKENI.

V gene TRBV10-2 combines with J gene TRBJ2-7; 12 nucleotides match TRBD1. Germline trimming cut 3 bases from V and 7 bases from J; bases unmatched to any gene: 7. The CDR3 spans 15 residues. The germline V gene has CDR1 WSHSY and CDR2 SAAADI. CDR3 DNA: TGCGCCAGCAGTGACCAGGGACAGGGGGCGCGGGAGCAGTACTTC. It yields the protein CASSDQGQGAREQYF.

The chain employs TRBV18 and TRBJ1-2; perhaps TRBD1 as D (6 bases). CDR3 length: 13 amino acids. Germline V gene data show CDR1 as KGHSH and CDR2 as LQKENI. V was pared by 2 bases and J by 6 bases, with 10 bases between. CDR3 nucleotides: TGTGCCAGCTCACCAGTCTCAGGGGATGGCTACACCTTC. Translated, it gives CASSPVSGDGYTF.

This clone was picked up one time. The chain combines TRBV9 with TRBJ2-7; 8 bases are a match to TRBD1. Germline CDR1 is SGDLS and CDR2 is YYNGEE. Trimming at V came to 3 bases and at J to 5 bases, leaving 13 bases not matched to a gene. The CDR3 runs 16 residues. Written as DNA, the CDR3 is TGTGCCAGCAGCGAAGTCGGACAGGGTATTTTGGACGAGCAGTACTTC. It translates to CASSEVGQGILDEQYF.

This clone was seen once. This chain links TRBV5-1 with TRBJ2-7; the match to TRBD2 covers 12 bases. This CDR3 region has 16 residues. V shed 4 bases and J 2 bases; nucleotides not matched to a gene: 7. Looked up from germline, CDR1 is SGHRS and CDR2 is YFSETQ. For the CDR3, the DNA is TGCGCCAGCAGCGGTACGTCTAGCGGGGGGGCCTACGAGCAGTACTTC. Encoded protein: CASSGTSSGGAYEQYF.

This clone has only a few counts. This sequence joins TRBV15 and TRBJ2-7, with D possibly matching TRBD2 (6 bases). This CDR3 comprises 14 residues. CDR1 and CDR2 from the germline V gene are LNHNV and YYDKDF (reference sequence). The V and J ends lost 4 bases and 3 bases respectively, with 13 bases between them. The CDR3 sequence: CATSKGGDFYEQYF. The CDR3 region has the DNA TGTGCCACCAGCAAAGGAGGGGACTTCTACGAGCAGTACTTC. Combining the CDR3 with reference TRBV15 and TRBJ2-7 gives the whole variable domain DAMVIQNPRYQVTQFGKPVTLSCSQTLNHNVMYWYQQKSSQAPKLLFHYYDKDFNNEADTPDNFQSRRPNTSFCFLDIRSPGLGDTAMYLCATSKGGDFYEQYFGPGTRLTVT.

This chain uses TRBV6-2 or TRBV6-3 with TRBJ2-5, with TRBD2 matching over 10 bases. Per the germline V gene, CDR1 is MNHEY and CDR2 is SVGEGT. Trimming cost V 5 bases and J 2 bases; bases outside gene matches: 11. The CDR3 has 17 amino acids. CDR3 loop: CASSAGRVAGGQETQYF. DNA for the CDR3: TGTGCCAGCAGTGCCGGGAGGGTAGCGGGGGGACAAGAGACCCAGTACTTC.